This TCR beta chain was recorded in a study of vaccination and CD4 T cells after COVID-19. Turning to the study itself: Samples were taken after vaccination, a median of roughly 72 days after dose two, with a range of 14 to 241.

Concerning this clonotype itself: The antigen remains unidentified.

Documented treatment: roughly 10-day PBMC culture with coronavirus spike peptide pools or control peptides (ViraFEST assay). From the roughly nine-day cultures, CD4+ T cells were isolated by negative selection. Cultured CD4+ T cells had their DNA profiled by the Oncomine TCR Beta short-read assay. MiXCR was run by TCRdb on the PCR reads, yielding one entry per CDR3 protein. This sample has over 25,000 distinct CDR3 sequences, with about 60% found just once. The specimen was CD4+ T cells from blood, cultured in vitro, collected after SARS-CoV-2 vaccination. This TCR was recovered from a human donor who received a COVID-19 vaccine.

Written as DNA, the CDR3 is TGTGCCAGCAGCCAAACACGGCCGGCCACTGAAGCTTTCTTT. This codes for CASSQTRPATEAFF. This chain uses TRBV3-1 with TRBJ1-1; D remains unclear. The germline V and J ends were trimmed by 2 bases and 4 bases, with 11 bases remaining between them. Germline-derived CDR1 and CDR2 are LGHDT and YNNKEL (reference sequence). This CDR3 has 14 residues.